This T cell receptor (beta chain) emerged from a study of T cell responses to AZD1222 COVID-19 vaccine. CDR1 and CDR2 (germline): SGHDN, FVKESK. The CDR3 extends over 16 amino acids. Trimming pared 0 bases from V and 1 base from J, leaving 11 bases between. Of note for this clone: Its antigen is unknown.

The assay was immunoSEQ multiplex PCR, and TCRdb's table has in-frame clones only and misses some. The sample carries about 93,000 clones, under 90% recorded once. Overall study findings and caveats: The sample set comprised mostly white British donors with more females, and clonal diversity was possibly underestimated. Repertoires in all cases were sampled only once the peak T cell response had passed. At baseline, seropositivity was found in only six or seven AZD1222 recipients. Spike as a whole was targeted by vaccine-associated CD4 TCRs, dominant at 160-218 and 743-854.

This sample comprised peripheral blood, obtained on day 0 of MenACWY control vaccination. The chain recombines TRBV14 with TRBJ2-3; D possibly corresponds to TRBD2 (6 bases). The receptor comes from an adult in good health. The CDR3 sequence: CASSQETRGGTDTQYF. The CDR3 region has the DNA TGTGCCAGCAGCCAAGAAACGCGGGGAGGCACAGATACGCAGTATTTT.